This TCR beta chain was profiled in a study of Graves' ophthalmopathy and Graves' hyperthyroidism. Study-wide context: Ophthalmopathy absent within 18 months of follow-up marked hyperthyroidism as stable.

The CDR3 runs to 12 residues. CDR1 is MNHEY, CDR2 SVGAGI, per germline. With 6 bases removed from V and 5 bases from J, the gap between germline ends came to 10 bases. Other autoimmune diseases, uncontrolled infections, pregnancy or lactation ruled patients out of participation. As regards this clonotype: The target antigen is unknown.

Study-level findings and limits: Thyroid clonotypes that were expanded above 0.001 frequency mostly also appeared in blood.

RNA served as the template for amplifying TCR beta CDR3 regions. RT-PCR was first run with HTBI primers, then multiplex PCR in a second round. TCRdb re-called the multiplex PCR reads with MiXCR, one entry per CDR3 protein. The sample yields roughly 1.1 million distinct CDR3 sequences, less than 45% seen once. The sequence was collected from an adult man with Graves' hyperthyroidism. The chain employs TRBV6-5 and TRBJ2-5; D unclear. Sequencing was done on a sample of peripheral blood or thyroid tissue (not recorded which). The CDR3: CASRTTRETQYF. The CDR3 nucleotides read TGTGCCAGCAGAACTACACGGGAGACCCAGTACTTC.